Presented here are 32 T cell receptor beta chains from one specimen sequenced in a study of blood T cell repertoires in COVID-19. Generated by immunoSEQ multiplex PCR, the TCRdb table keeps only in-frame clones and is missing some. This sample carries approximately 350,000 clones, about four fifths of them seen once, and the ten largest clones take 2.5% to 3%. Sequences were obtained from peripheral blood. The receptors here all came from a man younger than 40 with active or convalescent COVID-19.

CDR3 coding DNA: TGTGCAAGTCCCCTAGGGGATGCCTACGAGCAGTACTTC. Protein product: CASPLGDAYEQYF. The chain recombines TRBV12-2 with TRBJ2-7; TRBD1, the table's D call, lacks a check against the DNA. TRBV12-2 is given as a pseudogene. The CDR3 consists of 13 residues.

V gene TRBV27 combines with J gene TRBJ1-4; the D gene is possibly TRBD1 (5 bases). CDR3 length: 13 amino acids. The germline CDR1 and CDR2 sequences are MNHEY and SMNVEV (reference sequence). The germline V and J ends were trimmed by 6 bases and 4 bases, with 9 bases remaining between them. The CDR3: CASSYRSNEKLFF. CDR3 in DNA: TGTGCCAGCAGCTACAGGAGTAATGAAAAACTGTTTTTT.

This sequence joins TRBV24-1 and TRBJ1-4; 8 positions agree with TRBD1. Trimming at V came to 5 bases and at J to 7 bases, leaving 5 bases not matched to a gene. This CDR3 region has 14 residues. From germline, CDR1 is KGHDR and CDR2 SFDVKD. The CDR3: CATSGQGAGEKLFF. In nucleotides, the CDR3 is TGTGCCACCAGTGGCCAGGGGGCTGGTGAAAAACTGTTTTTT.

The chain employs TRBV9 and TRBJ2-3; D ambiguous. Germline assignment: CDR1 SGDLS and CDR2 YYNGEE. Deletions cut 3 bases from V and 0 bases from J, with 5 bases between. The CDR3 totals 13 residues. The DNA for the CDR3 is TGTGCCAGCAGCGGACAAAGCACAGATACGCAGTATTTT. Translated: CASSGQSTDTQYF.

The CDR3 DNA reads as TGTGCCTGGACCTACACAGATACGCAGTATTTT. It yields the protein CAWTYTDTQYF. The genes are TRBV30 and TRBJ2-3; D remains ambiguous. This CDR3 is 11 amino acids long. CDR1 GTSNPN and CDR2 SVGIG come from the germline V gene (reference sequence). V lost 4 bases, J lost 2 bases, and 4 bases lay in between.

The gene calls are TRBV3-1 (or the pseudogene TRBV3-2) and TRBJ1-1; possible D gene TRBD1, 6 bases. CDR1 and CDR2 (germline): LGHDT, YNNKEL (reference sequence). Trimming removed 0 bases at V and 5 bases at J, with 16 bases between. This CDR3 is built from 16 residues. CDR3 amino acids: CASSQERGRGRTEAFF. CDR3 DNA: TGTGCCAGCAGCCAAGAAAGGGGGAGGGGTAGGACTGAAGCTTTCTTT.

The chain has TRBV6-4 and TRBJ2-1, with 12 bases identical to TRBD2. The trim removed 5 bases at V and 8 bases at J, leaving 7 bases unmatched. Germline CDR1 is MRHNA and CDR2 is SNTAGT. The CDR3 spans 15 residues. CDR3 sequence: CASSPLAGGPYEQFF. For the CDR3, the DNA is TGTGCCAGCAGTCCCCTAGCGGGGGGGCCGTATGAGCAGTTCTTC.

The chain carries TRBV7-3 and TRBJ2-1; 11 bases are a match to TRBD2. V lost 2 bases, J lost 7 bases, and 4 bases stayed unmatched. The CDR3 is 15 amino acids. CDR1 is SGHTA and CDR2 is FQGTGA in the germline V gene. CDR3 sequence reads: CASSLGLAGGNEQFF. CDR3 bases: TGTGCCAGCAGCTTAGGGCTAGCGGGAGGTAATGAGCAGTTCTTC.

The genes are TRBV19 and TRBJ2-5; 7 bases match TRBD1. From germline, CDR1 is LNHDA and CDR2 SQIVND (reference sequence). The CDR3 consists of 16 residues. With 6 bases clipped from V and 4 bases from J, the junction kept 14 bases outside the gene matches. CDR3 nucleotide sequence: TGTGCCAGTAGAACGAGGGGGCAGGGGGTCGGAGAGACCCAGTACTTC. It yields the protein CASRTRGQGVGETQYF.

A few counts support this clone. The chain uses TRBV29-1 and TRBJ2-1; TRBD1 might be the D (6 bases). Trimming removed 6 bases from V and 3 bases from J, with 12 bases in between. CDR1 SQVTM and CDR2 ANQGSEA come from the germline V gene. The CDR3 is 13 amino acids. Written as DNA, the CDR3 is TGCAGCGTGAGGGACACGTACTACAATGAGCAGTTCTTC. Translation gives CSVRDTYYNEQFF.

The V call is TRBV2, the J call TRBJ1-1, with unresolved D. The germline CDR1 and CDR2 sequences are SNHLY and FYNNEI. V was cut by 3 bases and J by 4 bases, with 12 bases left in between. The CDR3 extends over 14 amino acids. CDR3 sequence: CASSEMPGSTEAFF. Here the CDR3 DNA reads TGTGCCAGCAGTGAGATGCCTGGCAGCACTGAAGCTTTCTTT. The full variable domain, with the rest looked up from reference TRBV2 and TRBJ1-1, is EPEVTQTPSHQVTQMGQEVILRCVPISNHLYFYWYRQILGQKVEFLVSFYNNEISEKSEIFDDQFSVERPDGSNFTLKIRSTKLEDSAMYFCASSEMPGSTEAFFGQGTRLTVV.

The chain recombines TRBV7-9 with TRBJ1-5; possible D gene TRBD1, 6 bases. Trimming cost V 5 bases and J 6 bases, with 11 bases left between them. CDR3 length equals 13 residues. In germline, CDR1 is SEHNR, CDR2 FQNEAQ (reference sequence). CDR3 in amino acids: CASSAGAVQPQHF. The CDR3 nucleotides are TGTGCCAGCAGCGCAGGGGCGGTTCAGCCCCAGCATTTT.

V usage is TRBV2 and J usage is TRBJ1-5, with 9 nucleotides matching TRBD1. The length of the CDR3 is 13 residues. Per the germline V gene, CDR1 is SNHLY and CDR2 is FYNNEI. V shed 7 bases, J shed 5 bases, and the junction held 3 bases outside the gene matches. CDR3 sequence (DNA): TGTGCCAGCACCACAGGGGGCTATCAGCCCCAGCATTTT. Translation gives CASTTGGYQPQHF.

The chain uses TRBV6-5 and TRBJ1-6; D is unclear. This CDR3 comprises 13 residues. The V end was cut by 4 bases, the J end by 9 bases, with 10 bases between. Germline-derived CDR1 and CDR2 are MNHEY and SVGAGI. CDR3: CASSSGVISPLHF. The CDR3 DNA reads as TGTGCCAGCAGTTCCGGGGTGATTTCACCCCTCCACTTT.

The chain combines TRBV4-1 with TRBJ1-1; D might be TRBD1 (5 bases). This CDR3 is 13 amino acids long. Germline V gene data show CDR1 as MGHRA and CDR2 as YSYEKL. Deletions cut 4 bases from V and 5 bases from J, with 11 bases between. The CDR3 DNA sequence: TGCGCCAGCAGCCGGGACCGGGGGACTGAAGCTTTCTTT. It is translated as CASSRDRGTEAFF.

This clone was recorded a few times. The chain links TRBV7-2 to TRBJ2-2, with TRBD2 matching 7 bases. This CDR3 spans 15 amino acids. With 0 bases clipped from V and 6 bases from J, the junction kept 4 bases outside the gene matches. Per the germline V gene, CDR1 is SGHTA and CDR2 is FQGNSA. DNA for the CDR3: TGTGCCAGCAGCTTAGCGGGAGGGGACGCCGGGGAGCTGTTTTTT. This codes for CASSLAGGDAGELFF.

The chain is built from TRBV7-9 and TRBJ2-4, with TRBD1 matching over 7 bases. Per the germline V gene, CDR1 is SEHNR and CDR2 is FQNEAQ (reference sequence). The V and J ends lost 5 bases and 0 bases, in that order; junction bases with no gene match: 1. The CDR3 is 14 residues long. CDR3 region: CASSTGVAKNIQYF. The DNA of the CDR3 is TGTGCCAGCAGCACAGGGGTAGCCAAAAACATTCAGTACTTC.

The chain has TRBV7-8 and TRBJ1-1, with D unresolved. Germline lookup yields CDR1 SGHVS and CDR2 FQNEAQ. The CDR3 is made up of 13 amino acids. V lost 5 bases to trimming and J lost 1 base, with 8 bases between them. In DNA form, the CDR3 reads TGTGCCAGCAGCGTTGGGAGGAACACTGAAGCTTTCTTT. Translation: CASSVGRNTEAFF.

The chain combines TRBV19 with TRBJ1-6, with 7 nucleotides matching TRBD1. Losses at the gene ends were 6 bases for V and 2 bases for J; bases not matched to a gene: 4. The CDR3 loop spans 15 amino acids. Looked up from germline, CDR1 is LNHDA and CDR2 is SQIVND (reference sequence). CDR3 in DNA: TGTGCCAGTAGCCGGGACAGCCCCTATAATTCACCCCTCCACTTT. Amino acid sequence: CASSRDSPYNSPLHF.

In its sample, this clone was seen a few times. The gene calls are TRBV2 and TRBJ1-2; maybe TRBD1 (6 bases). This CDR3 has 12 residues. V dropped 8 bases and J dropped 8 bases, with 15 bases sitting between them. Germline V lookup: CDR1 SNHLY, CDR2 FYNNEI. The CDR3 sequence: CASLGRGQGYTF. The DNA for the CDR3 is TGTGCCAGCCTCGGCAGGGGTCAGGGCTACACCTTC.

The CDR3 sequence is CATSGQTGIDTEAFF. The CDR3 DNA reads TGTGCCACCAGCGGTCAGACAGGCATCGACACTGAAGCTTTCTTT. The chain couples TRBV15 to TRBJ1-1, with D tentatively TRBD1 (6 bases). Germline V gene data show CDR1 as LNHNV and CDR2 as YYDKDF (reference sequence). This CDR3 has 15 amino acids. Trimming removed 5 bases at V and 3 bases at J, with 16 bases between.

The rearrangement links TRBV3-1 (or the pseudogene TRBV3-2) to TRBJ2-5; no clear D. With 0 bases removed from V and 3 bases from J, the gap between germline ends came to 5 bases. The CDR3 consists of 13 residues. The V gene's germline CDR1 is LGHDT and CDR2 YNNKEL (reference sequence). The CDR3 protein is CASSQESEETQYF. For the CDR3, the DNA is TGTGCCAGCAGCCAAGAATCCGAAGAGACCCAGTACTTC.

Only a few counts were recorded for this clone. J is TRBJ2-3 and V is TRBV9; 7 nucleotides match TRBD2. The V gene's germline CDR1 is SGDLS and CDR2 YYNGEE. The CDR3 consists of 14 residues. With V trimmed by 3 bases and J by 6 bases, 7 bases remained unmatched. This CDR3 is CASSGTSTADTQYF. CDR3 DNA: TGTGCCAGCAGCGGGACTAGTACTGCGGATACGCAGTATTTT.

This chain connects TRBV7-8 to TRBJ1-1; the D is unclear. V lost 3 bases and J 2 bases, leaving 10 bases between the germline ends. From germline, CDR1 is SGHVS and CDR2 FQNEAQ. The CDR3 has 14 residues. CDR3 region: CASSFREANTEAFF. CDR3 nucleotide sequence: TGTGCCAGCAGCTTCCGAGAGGCCAACACTGAAGCTTTCTTT.

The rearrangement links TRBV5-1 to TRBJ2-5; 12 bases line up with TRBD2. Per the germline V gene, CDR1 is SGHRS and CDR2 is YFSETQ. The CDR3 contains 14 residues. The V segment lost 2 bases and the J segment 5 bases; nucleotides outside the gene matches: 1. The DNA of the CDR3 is TGCGCCAGCAGCTTTACTAGCGGGGGGGAGACCCAGTACTTC. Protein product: CASSFTSGGETQYF.

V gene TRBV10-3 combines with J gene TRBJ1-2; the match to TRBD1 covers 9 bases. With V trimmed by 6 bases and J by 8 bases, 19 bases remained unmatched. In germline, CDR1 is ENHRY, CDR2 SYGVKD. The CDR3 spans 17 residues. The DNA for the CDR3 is TGTGCCATCAGCTACTCGAATCCGGGACAGGGATCTCTAGGCTACACCTTC. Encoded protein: CAISYSNPGQGSLGYTF.

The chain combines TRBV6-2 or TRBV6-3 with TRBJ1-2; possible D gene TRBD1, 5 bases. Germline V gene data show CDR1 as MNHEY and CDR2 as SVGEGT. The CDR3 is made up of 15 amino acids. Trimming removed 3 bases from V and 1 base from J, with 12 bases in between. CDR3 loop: CASSYAGWSNYGYTF. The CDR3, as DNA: TGTGCCAGCAGTTATGCAGGGTGGAGTAACTATGGCTACACCTTC.

The DNA of the CDR3 is TGCGCCAGCAGGTTACAGGGGGCGCGGGACTATGGCTACACCTTC. It yields the protein CASRLQGARDYGYTF. This rearrangement joins TRBV5-1 to TRBJ1-2; TRBD1 agrees at 9 bases. The CDR3 is made up of 15 amino acids. The V and J ends lost 5 bases and 3 bases, in that order; junction bases with no gene match: 8. CDR1 and CDR2 (germline): SGHRS, YFSETQ.

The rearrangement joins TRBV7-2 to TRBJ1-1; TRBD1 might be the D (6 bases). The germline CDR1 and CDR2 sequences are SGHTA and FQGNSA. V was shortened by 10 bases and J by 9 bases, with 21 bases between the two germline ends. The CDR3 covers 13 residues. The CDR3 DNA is TGTGCCACCAGACAGGCCCAAGCCACCCAAGCTTTCTTT. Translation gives CATRQAQATQAFF.

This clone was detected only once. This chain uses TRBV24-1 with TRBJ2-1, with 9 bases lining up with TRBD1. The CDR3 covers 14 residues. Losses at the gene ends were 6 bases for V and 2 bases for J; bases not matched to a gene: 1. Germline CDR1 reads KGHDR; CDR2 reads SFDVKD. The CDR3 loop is CATSRTGAYNEQFF. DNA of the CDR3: TGTGCCACCAGTAGGACAGGGGCCTACAATGAGCAGTTCTTC.

CDR3: CSGIFGGGNTEAFF. For the CDR3, the DNA is TGCAGCGGCATCTTTGGGGGGGGGAACACTGAAGCTTTCTTT. The rearrangement joins TRBV29-1 to TRBJ1-1, with a possible D match to TRBD1 (5 bases). Germline CDR1 is SQVTM and CDR2 is ANQGSEA. The ends were cut back, 7 bases at V and 1 base at J, with 16 bases in the middle. The CDR3 contains 14 residues. The complete variable domain, with remaining parts taken from reference TRBV29-1 and TRBJ1-1, reads SAVISQKPSRDICQRGTSLTIQCQVDSQVTMMFWYRQQPGQSLTLIATANQGSEATYESGFVIDKFPISRPNLTFSTLTVSNMSPEDSSIYLCSGIFGGGNTEAFFGQGTRLTVV.

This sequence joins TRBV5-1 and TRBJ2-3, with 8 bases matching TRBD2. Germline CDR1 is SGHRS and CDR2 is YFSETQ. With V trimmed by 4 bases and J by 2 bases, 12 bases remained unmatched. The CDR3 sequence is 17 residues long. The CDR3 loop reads CASSPGLVGGITDTQYF. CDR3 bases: TGCGCCAGCAGCCCGGGACTAGTAGGGGGGATCACAGATACGCAGTATTTT.